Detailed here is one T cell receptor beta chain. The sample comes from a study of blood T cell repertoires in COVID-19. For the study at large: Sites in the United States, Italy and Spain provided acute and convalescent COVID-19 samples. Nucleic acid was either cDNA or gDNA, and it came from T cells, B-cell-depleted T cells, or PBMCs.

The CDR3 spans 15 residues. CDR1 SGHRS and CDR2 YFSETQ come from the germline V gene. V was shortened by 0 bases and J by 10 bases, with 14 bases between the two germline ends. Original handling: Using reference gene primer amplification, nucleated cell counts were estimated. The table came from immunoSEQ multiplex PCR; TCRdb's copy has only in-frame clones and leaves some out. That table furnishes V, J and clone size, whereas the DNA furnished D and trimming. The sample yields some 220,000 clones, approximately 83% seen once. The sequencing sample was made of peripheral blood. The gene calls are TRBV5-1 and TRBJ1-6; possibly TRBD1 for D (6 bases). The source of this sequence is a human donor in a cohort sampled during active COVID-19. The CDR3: CASSLAQGTGSPLHF. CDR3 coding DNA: TGCGCCAGCAGCTTGGCCCAGGGGACCGGATCACCCCTCCACTTT.